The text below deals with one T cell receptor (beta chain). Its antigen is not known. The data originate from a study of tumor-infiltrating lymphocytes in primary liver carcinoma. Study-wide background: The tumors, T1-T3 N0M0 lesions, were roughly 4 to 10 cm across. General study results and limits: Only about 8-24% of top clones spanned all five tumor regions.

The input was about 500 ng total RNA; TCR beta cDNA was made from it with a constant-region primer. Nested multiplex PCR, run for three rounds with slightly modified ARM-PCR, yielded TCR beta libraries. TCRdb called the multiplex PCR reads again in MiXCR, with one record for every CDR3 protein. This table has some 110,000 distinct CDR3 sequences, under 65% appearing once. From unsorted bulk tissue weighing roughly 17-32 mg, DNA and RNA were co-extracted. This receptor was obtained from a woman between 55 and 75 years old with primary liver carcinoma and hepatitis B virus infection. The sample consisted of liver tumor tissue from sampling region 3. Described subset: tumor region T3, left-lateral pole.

CDR3 coding DNA: TGTGCCAGCAGTCCGGGACGGACGGCCACCGGGGAGCTGTTTTTT. Translating it yields CASSPGRTATGELFF. This sequence joins TRBV2 and TRBJ2-2; D may correspond to TRBD1 or TRBD2 (5 bases each). Germline lookup yields CDR1 SNHLY and CDR2 FYNNEI. V gave up 5 bases and J gave up 4 bases, with 14 bases separating them. CDR3 size: 15 residues.